This T cell receptor (beta chain) was sequenced in a study of cytomegalovirus exposure and HLA in healthy donors. Findings of the study overall: TCR beta V- and J-gene trimming, according to a later analysis, was linked to a missense DCLRE1C variant. Roughly uniform depth of sequencing across donors was assumed in presence/absence analyses.

Germline CDR1 is KGHSH and CDR2 is LQKENI. The CDR3 loop spans 15 amino acids. Trimming pared 0 bases from V and 4 bases from J, leaving 9 bases between. As to this clone: The antigen remains undetermined.

Primers: 60 Vbeta forward and 13 Jbeta reverse. Original processing methods: The count from a later analysis was 60 million to 85 million unique TCR beta chains, some 10 million of them shared. The protocol was immunoSEQ multiplex PCR, while the TCRdb copy is restricted to in-frame clones and leaves out a portion. Clone size and the V and J calls come from that table; the DNA yielded D and trimming. The sample includes more than 90,000 clones, around 84% of them seen just once. The sample was PBMCs. The source is a young man in good health and CMV-seropositive. The chain employs TRBV18 and TRBJ1-4; D may be TRBD1 (6 bases). The CDR3 is CASSPPGTRNEKLFF. The CDR3 region has the DNA TGTGCCAGCTCACCACCGGGGACACGTAATGAAAAACTGTTTTTT.